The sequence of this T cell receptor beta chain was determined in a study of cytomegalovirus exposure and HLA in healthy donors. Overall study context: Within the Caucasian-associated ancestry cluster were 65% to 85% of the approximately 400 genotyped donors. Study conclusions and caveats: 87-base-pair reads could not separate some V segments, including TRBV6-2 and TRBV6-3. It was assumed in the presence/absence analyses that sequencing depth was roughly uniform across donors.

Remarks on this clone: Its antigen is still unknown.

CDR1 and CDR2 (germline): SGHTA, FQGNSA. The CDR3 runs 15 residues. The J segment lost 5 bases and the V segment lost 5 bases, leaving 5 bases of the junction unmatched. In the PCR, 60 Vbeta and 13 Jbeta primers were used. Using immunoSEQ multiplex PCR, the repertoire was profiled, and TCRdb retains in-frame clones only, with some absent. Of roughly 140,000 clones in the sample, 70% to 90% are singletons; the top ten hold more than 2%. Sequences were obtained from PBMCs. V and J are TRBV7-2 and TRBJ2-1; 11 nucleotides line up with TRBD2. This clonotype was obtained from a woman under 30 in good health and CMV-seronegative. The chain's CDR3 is CASSPRLAGNNEQFF. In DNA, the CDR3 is TGTGCCAGCAGCCCCCGACTAGCGGGAAACAATGAGCAGTTCTTC.